What follows are 26 T cell receptor beta chains derived from one specimen sequenced in a study of shared clonotypes between healthy human individuals. Profiling relied on immunoSEQ multiplex PCR, and the TCRdb table lists in-frame clones only, not all of them. The repertoire holds about 2 million clones, with over 85% as singletons. CD45RO negativity and positive selection for CCR7 defined naive CD8 cells, a population that excluded terminally differentiated effector memory CD45RA+ cells. Sequencing input: naive CD8+ T cells sorted from blood. These receptors were collected from a man in his late teens or twenties in good health.

J is TRBJ2-7 and V is TRBV27, with no clear D. V was shortened by 5 bases and J by 3 bases, with 29 bases between the two germline ends. The CDR3 loop spans 19 amino acids. Germline values: CDR1 MNHEY, CDR2 SMNVEV (reference sequence). CDR3 loop: CASSPRLDGLLGFCYEQYF. In nucleotides, the CDR3 is TGTGCCAGCAGTCCACGATTGGACGGGCTGTTGGGGTTCTGCTACGAGCAGTACTTC.

As regards this clone: Additional DNA sequences in this sample encode the identical CDR3. V gene TRBV5-6 combines with J gene TRBJ1-3; 10 nucleotides line up with TRBD1. From germline, CDR1 is SGHDT and CDR2 YYEEEE. V lost 3 bases, J lost 2 bases, and 2 bases stayed unmatched. The CDR3 length is 15 residues. CDR3 nucleotide sequence: TGTGCCAGCAGCTACGGGACAGGGGCTGGAAACACCATATATTTT. It specifies CASSYGTGAGNTIYF.

The rearrangement joins TRBV5-1 to TRBJ2-7; perhaps TRBD1 as D (6 bases). Trimming cost V 4 bases and J 0 bases, with 14 bases left between them. This CDR3 region has 15 residues. CDR1 is SGHRS, CDR2 YFSETQ, per germline. CDR3 nucleotides: TGCGCCAGCAGCCCAGGAAGGGGGACCTCCTACGAGCAGTACTTC. It translates to CASSPGRGTSYEQYF.

V gene TRBV7-6 combines with J gene TRBJ1-6; D gene unclear. V lost 3 bases, J lost 6 bases, and 12 bases lay in between. CDR3 length equals 15 residues. The V gene's germline CDR1 is SGHVS and CDR2 FNYEAQ. The CDR3: CASSFRADGNSPLHF. The CDR3 nucleotides are TGTGCCAGCAGCTTCCGCGCAGACGGTAATTCACCCCTCCACTTT.

This chain joins TRBV10-3 and TRBJ2-7, with D possibly matching TRBD2 (6 bases). This CDR3 contains 12 residues. Looked up from germline, CDR1 is ENHRY and CDR2 is SYGVKD. Trimming pared 11 bases from V and 4 bases from J, leaving 15 bases between. As DNA, the CDR3 is TGTGCCTTCGGGAGCGAGGTTTACGAGCAGTACTTC. This codes for CAFGSEVYEQYF.

This chain links TRBV25-1 with TRBJ2-5, with D perhaps matching TRBD1 or TRBD2 (5 bases each). Trimming pared 8 bases from V and 0 bases from J, leaving 25 bases between. CDR3 length: 18 residues. The germline V gene has CDR1 MGHDK and CDR2 SYGVNS. The CDR3 spells CASGNRDPQNLYQETQYF. The CDR3 DNA sequence: TGTGCCAGCGGTAACCGGGACCCTCAAAATCTATACCAAGAGACCCAGTACTTC.

The genes are TRBV7-9 and TRBJ2-5; 7 positions match TRBD1. Germline trimming cut 2 bases from V and 0 bases from J; bases unmatched to any gene: 9. This CDR3 has 17 amino acids. Germline lookup yields CDR1 SEHNR and CDR2 FQNEAQ (reference sequence). The CDR3 DNA is TGTGCCAGCAGCTTATTAAAGGGCAGGGGGAACCAAGAGACCCAGTACTTC. Encoded protein: CASSLLKGRGNQETQYF.

Note on this clone: Other DNA sequences within the sample encode an identical CDR3. The V and J genes are TRBV5-6 and TRBJ2-7, with 9 bases fitting TRBD1. The CDR3 runs 14 residues. Germline trimming cut 5 bases from V and 3 bases from J; bases unmatched to any gene: 6. CDR1 and CDR2 from the germline V gene are SGHDT and YYEEEE. DNA for the CDR3: TGTGCCAGCAGAGACGGACAGGGGCTCTACGAGCAGTACTTC. This encodes CASRDGQGLYEQYF.

The chain couples TRBV29-1 to TRBJ2-7, with TRBD1 as a possible D gene (6 bases). V was trimmed by 4 bases and J by 6 bases, leaving 13 bases between them. In germline, CDR1 is SQVTM, CDR2 ANQGSEA. CDR3 length: 12 residues. CDR3 loop: CSVAGDPSEQYF. DNA for the CDR3: TGCAGCGTTGCAGGGGACCCCAGCGAGCAGTACTTC.

The rearrangement joins TRBV18 to TRBJ2-7; D is ambiguous. This CDR3 is 14 amino acids long. Looked up from germline, CDR1 is KGHSH and CDR2 is LQKENI. Trimming stripped 3 bases from V and 2 bases from J, with 11 bases between. CDR3 coding DNA: TGTGCCAGCTCACCCCAAGACTCCCCCTACGAGCAGTACTTC. Translated: CASSPQDSPYEQYF.

The chain uses TRBV9 and TRBJ1-4; D uncertain. CDR1 is SGDLS and CDR2 is YYNGEE in the germline V gene. The CDR3 has 15 amino acids. Trimming cost V 0 bases and J 0 bases, with 6 bases left between them. The CDR3 here is CASSVAWATNEKLFF. The CDR3, as DNA: TGTGCCAGCAGCGTAGCTTGGGCAACTAATGAAAAACTGTTTTTT.

This chain connects TRBV27 to TRBJ2-7; either TRBD1 or TRBD2 may fit D (5 bases each). In germline, CDR1 is MNHEY, CDR2 SMNVEV (reference sequence). Trimming shortened V by 3 bases and J by 7 bases, and 13 bases separated the two germline ends. The CDR3 length is 13 residues. The CDR3 DNA is TGTGCCAGCAGTTTGGAAGGGACGGGGGAGCAGTACTTC. Encoded protein: CASSLEGTGEQYF.

In the case of this clone: The junction departs from germline at one end; a sequencing error may be responsible. J is TRBJ2-3 and V is TRBV7-9, with D perhaps matching TRBD1 (7 bases). This CDR3 contains 15 residues. The germline V gene encodes CDR1 SEHNR and CDR2 FQNEAQ (reference sequence). CDR3 bases: TGTGCCAGCAGTTTAGGAGGGGGCGGCGCAGATACGCAGTATTTT. This codes for CASSLGGGGADTQYF.

The chain links TRBV5-1 to TRBJ2-3; TRBD2 matches 9 bases. Germline V gives CDR1 SGHRS, CDR2 YFSETQ. The CDR3 is made up of 15 amino acids. V shed 5 bases, J shed 4 bases, and the junction held 8 bases outside the gene matches. The CDR3 protein is CASRRAGGGPDTQYF. CDR3 nucleotide sequence: TGCGCCAGCAGACGTGCGGGAGGGGGCCCAGATACGCAGTATTTT.

A word on this clone: The same CDR3 can be traced to other DNA sequences in this sample. V and J are TRBV27 and TRBJ2-2, with D unresolved. V gave up 6 bases and J gave up 6 bases, with 5 bases separating them. The CDR3 spans 11 residues. Germline lookup yields CDR1 MNHEY and CDR2 SMNVEV (reference sequence). The CDR3 nucleotides are TGTGCCAGCAGCTCTTCCGGGGAGCTGTTTTTT. It encodes CASSSSGELFF.

This chain links TRBV6-1 with TRBJ2-2; D is unclear. The CDR3 spans 11 residues. Germline CDR1 reads MNHNS; CDR2 reads SASEGT. The V gene lost 6 bases and the J gene lost 10 bases, with 9 bases spanning the gap. The CDR3, as DNA: TGTGCCAGCAGGCGAGTTGTGGAGCTGTTTTTT. Translated: CASRRVVELFF.

This clone was picked up a small number of times. The gene calls are TRBV12-5 and TRBJ1-1; D possibly corresponds to TRBD1 (5 bases). In germline, CDR1 is LGHNT, CDR2 FRNRAP. This CDR3 region has 13 residues. V lost 4 bases, J lost 6 bases, and 12 bases lay in between. The CDR3 DNA follows: TGTGCTAGTGGTTACCTCGGGGCAGCTGAAGCTTTCTTT. It is translated as CASGYLGAAEAFF. The variable domain in full, with the rest retrieved from reference TRBV12-5 and TRBJ1-1, is DARVTQTPRHKVTEMGQEVTMRCQPILGHNTVFWYRQTMMQGLELLAYFRNRAPLDDSGMPKDRFSAEMPDATLATLKIQPSEPRDSAVYFCASGYLGAAEAFFGQGTRLTVV.

The chain employs TRBV7-9 and TRBJ1-4; 7 nucleotides align to TRBD1. The CDR3 has 14 residues. V dropped 5 bases and J dropped 6; count of bases not matched to a gene: 6. Germline lookup yields CDR1 SEHNR and CDR2 FQNEAQ (reference sequence). DNA of the CDR3: TGTGCCAGCAGCCTACAGGGGATTCATGAAAAACTGTTTTTT. Residues: CASSLQGIHEKLFF.

This rearrangement joins TRBV19 to TRBJ2-1; the D gene is possibly TRBD1 (6 bases). CDR3 length: 14 amino acids. CDR1 and CDR2 (germline): LNHDA, SQIVND (reference sequence). V lost 1 base and J lost 8, with 12 bases in between. Written as DNA, the CDR3 is TGTGCCAGTAGTATAGTCACAGGGTACGATGAGCAGTTCTTC. It is translated as CASSIVTGYDEQFF.

As to this clone: The same CDR3 is also encoded by other DNA sequences in this sample. The chain is built from TRBV5-4 and TRBJ2-5; unclear D gene. The CDR3 contains 14 residues. Germline CDR1 and CDR2: SGHNT and YYREEE (reference sequence). Trimming shortened V by 2 bases and J by 2 bases, and 10 bases separated the two germline ends. DNA for the CDR3: TGTGCCAGCAGCTTCCGGTTTGGGCAAGAGACCCAGTACTTC. Translation gives CASSFRFGQETQYF.

The CDR3: CASSSLAGVIDEQFF. The CDR3 DNA reads TGTGCCAGCAGTTCCCTAGCGGGGGTTATCGATGAGCAGTTCTTC. The chain recombines TRBV6-5 with TRBJ2-1, with 10 bases aligning to TRBD2. J lost 8 bases, V lost 4 bases, and 8 bases had no gene match. Germline V gene data show CDR1 as MNHEY and CDR2 as SVGAGI. The CDR3 is 15 amino acids.

The V and J genes are TRBV7-9 and TRBJ2-1; D is perhaps TRBD1 or TRBD2 (5 bases each). Trimming cost V 6 bases and J 12 bases, with 21 bases left between them. The CDR3 has 14 amino acids. Germline V lookup: CDR1 SEHNR, CDR2 FQNEAQ (reference sequence). CDR3 DNA sequence: TGTGCCAGCAGTTCCCGGGACCTCCCCCAGGGGCAGTTCTTC. Translated: CASSSRDLPQGQFF.

The chain carries TRBV6-4 and TRBJ2-2; D not certain. Germline assignment: CDR1 MRHNA and CDR2 SNTAGT. V gave up 2 bases and J gave up 4 bases, with 2 bases separating them. The CDR3 covers 12 residues. The chain's CDR3 is CASSDITGELFF. The CDR3 region has the DNA TGTGCCAGCAGTGACATCACCGGGGAGCTGTTTTTT.

This clone was observed a single time. The chain carries TRBV6-5 and TRBJ2-1; possibly TRBD1 or TRBD2 for D (6 bases each). This CDR3 spans 13 amino acids. V shed 0 bases and J shed 16 bases, with 16 bases lying between them. From germline, CDR1 is MNHEY and CDR2 SVGAGI. The CDR3 here is CASSYSSGGGLFF. The CDR3 region has the DNA TGTGCCAGCAGTTACTCGAGCGGAGGGGGGCTCTTCTTC.

As regards this clone: This CDR3 is also generated by other DNA sequences in the sample. The CDR3 DNA reads TGCAGCGTTGGGCCGGGGGACTATGGCTACACCTTC. It codes for CSVGPGDYGYTF. The V and J genes are TRBV29-1 and TRBJ1-2, with D perhaps matching TRBD1 (5 bases). In germline, CDR1 is SQVTM, CDR2 ANQGSEA. V was cut by 4 bases and J by 3 bases, with 9 bases left in between. The CDR3 is 12 amino acids.

This clone was observed once. The V gene is TRBV13, the J gene TRBJ2-5, with D unresolved. From germline, CDR1 is PRHDT and CDR2 FYEKMQ (reference sequence). Trimming pared 4 bases from V and 2 bases from J, leaving 14 bases between. The CDR3 loop spans 15 amino acids. The CDR3 here is CASSSGLRIQETQYF. The CDR3 coding sequence is TGTGCCAGCAGCTCTGGGCTCAGAATTCAAGAGACCCAGTACTTC.